The 26 T cell receptor beta chains reported below all come from one sample, sequenced in a study of shared clonotypes between healthy human individuals. Clones were read by immunoSEQ multiplex PCR, and TCRdb kept only the in-frame ones, dropping some. Of around 500,000 clones listed, about 79% are singletons. What was sequenced was PBMCs. The source of these receptors is a woman between 40 and 50 years old in good health. Some clones in this sample may be carry-over from other donors' samples.

This clone was observed at least ten times. The chain recombines TRBV7-8 with TRBJ2-7, with unresolved D. The CDR3 totals 15 residues. The V gene lost 1 base and the J gene lost 0 bases, with 10 bases spanning the gap. Germline assignment: CDR1 SGHVS and CDR2 FQNEAQ. CDR3 nucleotide sequence: TGTGCCAGCAGCTTAGGTGGCCTCAGCTCCTACGAGCAGTACTTC. This gives the protein CASSLGGLSSYEQYF.

This clone was observed a few times. Written as DNA, the CDR3 is TGTGCCAGCAGTTATGCCGGGGAGCAGACCCAGTACTTC. Its translation: CASSYAGEQTQYF. The chain carries TRBV6-6 and TRBJ2-5, with a weak D call TRBD2 (5 bases). The V gene lost 3 bases and the J gene lost 6 bases, with 11 bases spanning the gap. In germline, CDR1 is MNHNY, CDR2 SVGAGI (reference sequence). CDR3 length equals 13 residues.

The chain recombines TRBV28 with TRBJ1-5; D call uncertain. The CDR3 consists of 12 residues. V gave up 2 bases and J gave up 4 bases, with 3 bases separating them. The germline V gene has CDR1 MDHEN and CDR2 SYDVKM. The CDR3 sequence is CASSLRNQPQHF. The DNA for the CDR3 is TGTGCCAGCAGTTTACGGAATCAGCCCCAGCATTTT.

The chain has TRBV7-9 and TRBJ1-3; D possibly corresponds to TRBD1 (6 bases). The CDR3 sequence is 17 residues long. Trimming shortened V by 5 bases and J by 2 bases, and 19 bases separated the two germline ends. Germline V gives CDR1 SEHNR, CDR2 FQNEAQ (reference sequence). CDR3 in amino acids: CASSPFAGDPTGNTIYF. The CDR3, as DNA: TGTGCCAGCAGCCCCTTCGCAGGGGACCCGACTGGAAACACCATATATTTT. The whole variable domain, remainder taken from reference TRBV7-9 and TRBJ1-3, is DTGVSQNPRHKITKRGQNVTFRCDPISEHNRLYWYRQTLGQGPEFLTYFQNEAQLEKSRLLSDRFSAERPKGSFSTLEIQRTEQGDSAMYLCASSPFAGDPTGNTIYFGEGSWLTVV.

The table lists this clone with a few counts. The V gene is TRBV4-2, the J gene TRBJ1-2, with D perhaps matching TRBD1 (5 bases). Looked up from germline, CDR1 is LGHNA and CDR2 is YNFKEQ. The CDR3 sequence is 15 residues long. Between the trimmed V and J ends, which lost 1 base and 6 bases, there was a span of 15 bases. The CDR3 loop reads CASSQAVRAPDGYTF. The CDR3 region has the DNA TGTGCCAGCAGCCAAGCGGTCAGGGCCCCCGATGGCTACACCTTC.

The J gene is TRBJ2-2, the V gene TRBV9; tentative D call: TRBD2 (6 bases). Trimming left V 5 bases short and J 2 bases short, with 16 bases between. The CDR3 is made up of 16 amino acids. In germline, CDR1 is SGDLS, CDR2 YYNGEE. In nucleotides, the CDR3 is TGTGCCAGCAGTCCTCCGGGACTCCTAAACACCGGGGAGCTGTTTTTT. Protein product: CASSPPGLLNTGELFF.

The chain is built from TRBV5-6 and TRBJ1-2; the match to TRBD1 covers 8 bases. CDR3 length: 16 residues. The V and J ends lost 5 bases and 0 bases, in that order; junction bases with no gene match: 9. Germline CDR1 SGHDT, CDR2 YYEEEE. CDR3 nucleotides: TGTGCCAGCAGGGCTGGGACAGGACTAGCTAACTATGGCTACACCTTC. Protein sequence: CASRAGTGLANYGYTF.

J is TRBJ2-1 and V is TRBV6-1; TRBD2 aligns across 8 bases. Germline CDR1 and CDR2: MNHNS and SASEGT. The CDR3 is 15 amino acids. Unmatched junction bases numbered 9, after V lost 6 bases and J lost 5 bases. The CDR3 protein is CASRYTSGLDNEQFF. In DNA form, the CDR3 reads TGTGCCAGCAGGTACACTAGCGGCCTCGACAATGAGCAGTTCTTC.

J is TRBJ2-5 and V is TRBV18; 11 positions match TRBD2. The end of the DNA is better explained by TRBJ2-7, so the J call may be wrong. Germline loops: CDR1 KGHSH, CDR2 LQKENI. This CDR3 is built from 13 residues. Here the CDR3 DNA reads TGTGCCAGCTCCAGCCTAGCGGGAGGCGAGCAGTACTTC. It yields the protein CASSSLAGGEQYF.

J is TRBJ2-3 and V is TRBV7-9, with 9 nucleotides matching TRBD2. Per germline, CDR1 SEHNR and CDR2 FQNEAQ (reference sequence). The CDR3 runs 15 residues. With V trimmed by 3 bases and J by 5 bases, 6 bases remained unmatched. CDR3 sequence reads: CASSLRGRARDTQYF. CDR3 nucleotides: TGTGCCAGCAGCTTGCGCGGGAGGGCCAGAGATACGCAGTATTTT.

This clone was counted a single time. This chain joins TRBV14 and TRBJ2-3; 10 nucleotides match TRBD1. Germline V gene sequence: CDR1 SGHDN, CDR2 FVKESK. The junction had 4 bases not matched to a gene; V was cut back by 0 bases and J by 4 bases. CDR3 length equals 16 residues. As DNA, the CDR3 is TGTGCCAGCAGCCAAGATGTCGGACAGGGGGCAGATACGCAGTATTTT. Amino acids: CASSQDVGQGADTQYF.

V and J are TRBV5-1 and TRBJ2-2; 7 nucleotides agree with TRBD2. V lost 1 base to trimming and J lost 6 bases; unmatched junction nucleotides: 3. The CDR3 contains 14 residues. Germline V gene lookup returns CDR1 SGHRS and CDR2 YFSETQ. This CDR3 is CASSLTSGAGELFF. The CDR3, as DNA: TGCGCCAGCAGCTTGACCAGCGGGGCCGGGGAGCTGTTTTTT.

This clone appeared a single time. The J gene is TRBJ1-2, the V gene TRBV4-2; the D gene is possibly TRBD1 (5 bases). The V end was cut by 4 bases, the J end by 6 bases, with 15 bases between. This CDR3 comprises 14 residues. CDR1 LGHNA and CDR2 YNFKEQ come from the germline V gene. Here the CDR3 reads CASSLGDFTDGYTF. CDR3 bases: TGTGCCAGCAGCCTTGGGGACTTTACGGATGGCTACACCTTC.

Comment on this clone: Sequence at one end of the junction differs from germline and may be a read error. V gene TRBV28 combines with J gene TRBJ2-6; a weak D match, TRBD1 (5 bases). The CDR3 is 14 residues long. Germline V CDR1 and CDR2: MDHEN, SYDVKM. The chain's CDR3 is CASSPPSGANVLTF. The CDR3 coding sequence is TGTGCCAGCAGTCCCCCCTCTGGGGCCAACGTTCTGACTTTC.

V and J are TRBV10-3 and TRBJ1-3; 10 bases align to TRBD1. The CDR3 is 19 amino acids. The V gene end was trimmed by 0 bases and the J gene end by 0 bases; junction bases not matched to a gene: 8. Germline-derived CDR1 and CDR2 are ENHRY and SYGVKD. CDR3 bases: TGTGCCATCAGTGAGTCCCCGCCGGGACAGGGGTACTCTGGAAACACCATATATTTT. This codes for CAISESPPGQGYSGNTIYF.

The V and J genes are TRBV27 and TRBJ1-4; D is perhaps TRBD1 (5 bases). CDR1 and CDR2 from the germline V gene are MNHEY and SMNVEV (reference sequence). The CDR3 covers 14 residues. V lost 4 bases to trimming and J lost 5 bases, with 11 bases between them. CDR3 nucleotides: TGTGCCAGCAGTTACGACAGAAGAAATGAAAAACTGTTTTTT. Protein product: CASSYDRRNEKLFF.

This clone was counted ten times or more. The sample holds other DNA sequences that translate to the same CDR3. The V and J genes are TRBV25-1 and TRBJ2-3; D ambiguous. The CDR3 extends over 13 amino acids. V lost 2 bases, J lost 1 base, and 4 bases lay in between. Germline CDR1 reads MGHDK; CDR2 reads SYGVNS. This chain's CDR3 is CASSELGTDTQYF. DNA of the CDR3: TGTGCCAGCAGTGAACTAGGCACAGATACGCAGTATTTT.

The chain employs TRBV4-3 and TRBJ1-4; 9 bases map to TRBD1. Trimming at V came to 3 bases and at J to 5 bases, leaving 7 bases not matched to a gene. The CDR3 totals 16 residues. CDR1 LGHNA and CDR2 YSLEER come from the germline V gene. The CDR3 is CASSQNLGTGNEKLFF. CDR3 DNA sequence: TGCGCCAGCAGCCAGAACTTAGGGACAGGGAATGAAAAACTGTTTTTT.

Comments on this clone: This could be a read error, since a much larger clone is one nucleotide away. This chain uses TRBV6-5 with TRBJ1-2; tentative D call: TRBD1 (5 bases). The CDR3 totals 13 residues. Deletions cut 6 bases from V and 4 bases from J, with 12 bases between. The germline CDR1 and CDR2 sequences are MNHEY and SVGAGI. In DNA form, the CDR3 reads TGTGCCAGCAGCCCCGACAGCCTCTATGGCTACACCTTC. Translated: CASSPDSLYGYTF.

This clone was seen a single time. This chain connects TRBV18 to TRBJ2-7; 7 positions agree with TRBD1. CDR1 and CDR2 from the germline V gene are KGHSH and LQKENI. V dropped 1 base and J dropped 6; count of bases not matched to a gene: 3. This CDR3 spans 13 amino acids. CDR3 sequence reads: CASSPLDRAEQYF. Here the CDR3 DNA reads TGTGCCAGCTCACCACTCGACAGGGCCGAGCAGTACTTC.

This clone has a handful of counts. The gene calls are TRBV7-2 and TRBJ1-1; D is undetermined. Per the germline V gene, CDR1 is SGHTA and CDR2 is FQGNSA. The germline V and J ends were trimmed by 5 bases and 1 base, with 17 bases remaining between them. This CDR3 region has 16 residues. The CDR3 nucleotides are TGTGCCAGCAGCGGGAGCCTAGTCCGGAGGAACACTGAAGCTTTCTTT. Its protein product is CASSGSLVRRNTEAFF.

Concerning this clone: The same CDR3 is also encoded by other DNA sequences in this sample. The chain is built from TRBV7-2 and TRBJ2-7; D gene ambiguous. Germline CDR1 is SGHTA and CDR2 is FQGNSA. The CDR3 contains 11 residues. V gave up 6 bases and J gave up 2 bases, with 5 bases separating them. The CDR3 DNA reads TGTGCCAGCAGTTCCGCCTACGAGCAGTACTTC. Amino acid sequence: CASSSAYEQYF.

This chain connects TRBV5-1 to TRBJ1-4; D is unclear. V was pared by 0 bases and J by 1 base, with 4 bases between. The CDR3 runs to 14 residues. The germline V gene encodes CDR1 SGHRS and CDR2 YFSETQ. The chain's CDR3 is CASSLALTNEKLFF. Written as DNA, the CDR3 is TGCGCCAGCAGCTTGGCGCTAACTAATGAAAAACTGTTTTTT.

The V call is TRBV5-5, the J call TRBJ1-1; D perhaps matches TRBD1 (6 bases). The V end lost 4 bases, the J end lost 4 bases, and 17 bases lay between the germline ends. The CDR3 has 15 residues. Germline loops: CDR1 SGHKS, CDR2 YYEKEE (reference sequence). For the CDR3, the DNA is TGTGCCAGCAGCGCTACTCCAGGGGAGGGCACTGAAGCTTTCTTT. Amino acids: CASSATPGEGTEAFF.

The chain combines TRBV6-1 with TRBJ2-5; 8 bases match TRBD1. Germline V gives CDR1 MNHNS, CDR2 SASEGT. The V segment lost 6 bases and the J segment 2 bases; nucleotides outside the gene matches: 8. The CDR3 loop spans 15 amino acids. The CDR3 DNA is TGTGCCAGCAGGATCCGACAGGGGACGCAAGAGACCCAGTACTTC. Residues: CASRIRQGTQETQYF.

Remarks on this clone: This likely traces to a read error, being one base from a far larger clone. DNA for the CDR3: TGTGCCAGCAGCTTTTTAGCGGGACGAAGCCTAAGGAACTACGAGCAGTACTTC. Residues: CASSFLAGRSLRNYEQYF. The gene calls are TRBV7-8 and TRBJ2-7, with 8 positions matching TRBD2. The junction had 16 bases not matched to a gene; V was cut back by 3 bases and J by 3 bases. The CDR3 is made up of 18 amino acids. The germline V gene has CDR1 SGHVS and CDR2 FQNEAQ.